Listed below are T cell receptor beta chains from one sample, sequenced in a study of cytotoxic CD8 clonotypes in ibrutinib-treated CLL. The repertoire was sequenced with immunoSEQ multiplex PCR; TCRdb's copy has only in-frame clones and lacks some. The sample contains around 200,000 clones, 79% of which appear only once. The sample consisted of PBMCs, taken after 12 months of ibrutinib treatment. These receptors all come from a human donor with chronic lymphocytic leukemia. CDR3s include the opening cysteine and the closing phenylalanine or tryptophan. The order of the fields is CDR3 DNA, CDR3 protein, clone size, D gene, CDR3 length, V gene, J gene. The D gene is left open where the match is weak. Clone size is given for some rows only: seen once, a few or many times, or a class if the clone is expanded.

DNA: TGCGCCAGCCGGACGGTCGCCAACTATGGCTACACCTTC; CDR3: CASRTVANYGYTF; size: .; D: .; length: 13; V: TRBV5-1; J: TRBJ1-2
DNA: TGTGCCAGCAGCTCTCTACGCGGTTCGTCGAATGAGCAGTTCTTC; CDR3: CASSSLRGSSNEQFF; size: .; D: .; length: 15; V: TRBV11-2; J: TRBJ2-1
DNA: TGTGCCAGCAGTTTAAACCGGGACAGCTCCAATCAGCCCCAGCATTTT; CDR3: CASSLNRDSSNQPQHF; size: .; D: TRBD1; length: 16; V: TRBV6-6; J: TRBJ1-5
DNA: TGTGCCAGCAGCCACAGGGACACCGGGGTCAATGAGCAGTTCTTC; CDR3: CASSHRDTGVNEQFF; size: .; D: .; length: 15; V: TRBV4-2; J: TRBJ2-1
DNA: TGCGCCAGCAGCTTGGGAGTCAGTCTATCCTACGAGCAGTACTTC; CDR3: CASSLGVSLSYEQYF; size: few; D: .; length: 15; V: TRBV5-1; J: TRBJ2-7
DNA: TGCGCCACCTCCTCGACGGGTTACGAGCAGTACTTC; CDR3: CATSSTGYEQYF; size: once; D: .; length: 12; V: TRBV10-2; J: TRBJ2-7
DNA: TGTGCCAGCAGCTTGGCCGGGCAGCTGAACACTGAAGCTTTCTTT; CDR3: CASSLAGQLNTEAFF; size: .; D: .; length: 15; V: TRBV5-4; J: TRBJ1-1
DNA: TGCGCCAGCAGCCAGCCAGGGGTTGTGGCTTCTGGGGCCAACGTCCTGACTTTC; CDR3: CASSQPGVVASGANVLTF; size: .; D: .; length: 18; V: TRBV4-1; J: TRBJ2-6
DNA: TGCGCCAGCAGTGAGTCGGGAAGAAACACCATATATTTT; CDR3: CASSESGRNTIYF; size: few; D: .; length: 13; V: TRBV10-2; J: TRBJ1-3
DNA: TGCGCCAGCAGTGGAGGGAAGGGGGCTTCCTACGAGCAGTACTTC; CDR3: CASSGGKGASYEQYF; size: .; D: TRBD1; length: 15; V: TRBV10-1; J: TRBJ2-7
DNA: TGTGCCAGCAGGTCAACGTCAACTAATGAAAAACTGTTTTTT; CDR3: CASRSTSTNEKLFF; size: .; D: .; length: 14; V: TRBV2; J: TRBJ1-4
DNA: TGCGCCAGCAGCTTGGAGGCCGGGAGAGGAACCGGGGAGCTGTTTTTT; CDR3: CASSLEAGRGTGELFF; size: .; D: .; length: 16; V: TRBV5-1; J: TRBJ2-2
DNA: TGCGCCAGCAGGCTGGGACAGGGAGGGGACGAGCAGTACTTC; CDR3: CASRLGQGGDEQYF; size: .; D: TRBD1; length: 14; V: TRBV10-2; J: TRBJ2-7
DNA: TGCGCCAGCGCCCCCAGCGGGGGGGCCCATGAGCAGTTCTTC; CDR3: CASAPSGGAHEQFF; size: .; D: TRBD2; length: 14; V: TRBV5-1; J: TRBJ2-1
DNA: TGTGCCAGCAGTACAGGGTACAATGAGCAGTTCTTC; CDR3: CASSTGYNEQFF; size: .; D: .; length: 12; V: TRBV2; J: TRBJ2-1
DNA: TGTGCCAGCAGTGAACAGGGAGTGGGCACTGAAGCTTTCTTT; CDR3: CASSEQGVGTEAFF; size: few; D: .; length: 14; V: TRBV2; J: TRBJ1-1
DNA: TGCAGCGTTGATCCAGGGGGCTACGAGCAGTACTTC; CDR3: CSVDPGGYEQYF; size: .; D: TRBD1; length: 12; V: TRBV29-1; J: TRBJ2-7
DNA: TGTGCCAGCAGCTGGACGGATTACAATGAGCAGTTCTTC; CDR3: CASSWTDYNEQFF; size: once; D: .; length: 13; V: TRBV11-3; J: TRBJ2-1
DNA: TGCGCCAGCAGCCCCCCCCTGGCGGGGGTTGAGACCCAGTACTTC; CDR3: CASSPPLAGVETQYF; size: .; D: TRBD2; length: 15; V: TRBV5-1; J: TRBJ2-5
DNA: TGTGCCAGCAGCCGACGGAAAGGACATCAGCCCCAGCATTTT; CDR3: CASSRRKGHQPQHF; size: .; D: .; length: 14; V: TRBV5-6; J: TRBJ1-5
DNA: TGTGCCAGCTCAAGTGACTATCTAGCCAAAAACATTCAGTACTTC; CDR3: CASSSDYLAKNIQYF; size: .; D: .; length: 15; V: TRBV25-1; J: TRBJ2-4
DNA: TGTGCCAGCAGTTACCCTTCAGGGACTGGGGGGACTGAAGCTTTCTTT; CDR3: CASSYPSGTGGTEAFF; size: .; D: .; length: 16; V: TRBV6-5; J: TRBJ1-1
DNA: TGTGCCAGCACCGAGAGCTTGGAGACCCAGTACTTC; CDR3: CASTESLETQYF; size: .; D: .; length: 12; V: TRBV7-9; J: TRBJ2-5
DNA: TGCAGCGTTTCCCAGACAGGGGCGGGCAATCAGCCCCAGCATTTT; CDR3: CSVSQTGAGNQPQHF; size: .; D: TRBD1; length: 15; V: TRBV29-1; J: TRBJ1-5
DNA: TGTGCCAGCAGTTTCGTTTGGGATGCACGAGATACGCAGTATTTT; CDR3: CASSFVWDARDTQYF; size: few; D: .; length: 15; V: TRBV27; J: TRBJ2-3
DNA: TGTGCCAGCTCACCCGGGGACCTTGGAGGAAACACCATATATTTT; CDR3: CASSPGDLGGNTIYF; size: .; D: .; length: 15; V: TRBV18; J: TRBJ1-3
DNA: TGTGCCAGCAGCTTGAGCTTCAATGAGCAGTTCTTC; CDR3: CASSLSFNEQFF; size: .; D: .; length: 12; V: TRBV5-6; J: TRBJ2-1
DNA: TGTGCCTGGAGTGTACTGGTAGCGGGAGGTGGGGATGAGCAGTTCTTC; CDR3: CAWSVLVAGGGDEQFF; size: .; D: TRBD2; length: 16; V: TRBV30; J: TRBJ2-1
DNA: TGCGCCAGCATCCGGGCTAGCGCGACGGGGGAGCAGTACTTC; CDR3: CASIRASATGEQYF; size: .; D: .; length: 14; V: TRBV23-1; J: TRBJ2-7
DNA: TGTGCCAGCATCCCGGGACTAGCGGGAGTCGATGAGCAGTTCTTC; CDR3: CASIPGLAGVDEQFF; size: .; D: TRBD2; length: 15; V: TRBV6-1; J: TRBJ2-1
DNA: TGTGCCAGTAGTGCAGGGAGCGACTATGGCTACACCTTC; CDR3: CASSAGSDYGYTF; size: .; D: .; length: 13; V: TRBV19; J: TRBJ1-2
DNA: TGTGCCAGCAGCTTACGTCTCGAAGGGACCCAGTACTTC; CDR3: CASSLRLEGTQYF; size: .; D: .; length: 13; V: TRBV5-5; J: TRBJ2-5
DNA: TGTGCCAGCAGCAGGGACAACTACGAGCAGTACTTC; CDR3: CASSRDNYEQYF; size: .; D: .; length: 12; V: TRBV6-5; J: TRBJ2-7
DNA: TGCAGTGGAGGGGCTGCCTACGAGCAGTACTTC; CDR3: CSGGAAYEQYF; size: .; D: .; length: 11; V: TRBV20-1; J: TRBJ2-7